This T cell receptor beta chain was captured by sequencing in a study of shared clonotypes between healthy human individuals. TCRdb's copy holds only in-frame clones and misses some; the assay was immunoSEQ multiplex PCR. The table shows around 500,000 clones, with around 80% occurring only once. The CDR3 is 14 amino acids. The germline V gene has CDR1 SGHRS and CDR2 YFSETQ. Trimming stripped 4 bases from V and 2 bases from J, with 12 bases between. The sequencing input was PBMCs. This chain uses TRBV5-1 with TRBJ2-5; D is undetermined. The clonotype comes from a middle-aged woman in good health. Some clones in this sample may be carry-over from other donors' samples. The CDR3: CASSGDGIQETQYF. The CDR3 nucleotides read TGCGCCAGCAGCGGAGACGGAATACAAGAGACCCAGTACTTC.